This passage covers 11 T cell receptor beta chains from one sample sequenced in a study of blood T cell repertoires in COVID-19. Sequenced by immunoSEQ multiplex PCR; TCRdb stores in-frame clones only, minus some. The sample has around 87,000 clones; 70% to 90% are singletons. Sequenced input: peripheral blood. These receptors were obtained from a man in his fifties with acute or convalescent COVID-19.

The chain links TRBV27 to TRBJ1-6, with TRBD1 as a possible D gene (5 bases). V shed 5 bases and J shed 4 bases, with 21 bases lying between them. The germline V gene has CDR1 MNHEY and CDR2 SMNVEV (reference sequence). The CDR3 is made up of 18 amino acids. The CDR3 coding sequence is TGTGCCAGCAGTGGAAGCCGAATAAGGGGAAATTATAATTCACCCCTCCACTTT. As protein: CASSGSRIRGNYNSPLHF.

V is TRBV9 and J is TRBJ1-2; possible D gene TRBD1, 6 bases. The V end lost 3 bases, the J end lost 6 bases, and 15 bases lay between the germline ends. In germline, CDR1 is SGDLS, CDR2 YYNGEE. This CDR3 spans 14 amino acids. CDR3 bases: TGTGCCAGCAGCGGAACTTTGGGACAAAATGGCTACACCTTC. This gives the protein CASSGTLGQNGYTF. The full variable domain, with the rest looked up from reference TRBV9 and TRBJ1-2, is DSGVTQTPKHLITATGQRVTLRCSPRSGDLSVYWYQQSLDQGLQFLIQYYNGEERAKGNILERFSAQQFPDLHSELNLSSLELGDSALYFCASSGTLGQNGYTFGSGTRLTVV.

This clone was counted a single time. The CDR3 DNA reads TGTGCCAGCAGTACACAGGGACGTGGAGCTTTCTTT. This translates into CASSTQGRGAFF. The gene calls are TRBV28 and TRBJ1-1; weak D call: TRBD1 (6 bases). The V gene lost 5 bases and the J gene lost 10 bases, with 14 bases spanning the gap. Germline V gene sequence: CDR1 MDHEN, CDR2 SYDVKM. CDR3 size: 12 residues.

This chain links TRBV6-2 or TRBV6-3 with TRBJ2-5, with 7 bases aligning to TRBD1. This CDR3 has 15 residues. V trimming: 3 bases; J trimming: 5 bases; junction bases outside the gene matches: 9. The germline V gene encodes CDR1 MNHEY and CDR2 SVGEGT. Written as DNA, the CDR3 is TGTGCCAGCAGTTATGAGCCAGGGGGTTGGGAGACCCAGTACTTC. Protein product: CASSYEPGGWETQYF.

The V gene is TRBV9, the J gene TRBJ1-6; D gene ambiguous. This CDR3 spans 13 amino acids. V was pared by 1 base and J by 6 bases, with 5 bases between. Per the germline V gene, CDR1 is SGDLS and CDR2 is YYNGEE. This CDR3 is CASSVFRNSPLHF. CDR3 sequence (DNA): TGTGCCAGCAGCGTATTCCGTAATTCACCCCTCCACTTT.

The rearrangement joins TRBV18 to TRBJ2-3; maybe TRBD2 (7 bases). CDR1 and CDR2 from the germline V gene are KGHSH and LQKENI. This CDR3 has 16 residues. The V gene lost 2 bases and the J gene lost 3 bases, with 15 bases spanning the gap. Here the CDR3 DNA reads TGTGCCAGCTCACCATGGGGGGGCGTACGGACAGATACGCAGTATTTT. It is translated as CASSPWGGVRTDTQYF. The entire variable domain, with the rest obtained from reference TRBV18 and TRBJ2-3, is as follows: NAGVMQNPRHLVRRRGQEARLRCSPMKGHSHVYWYRQLPEEGLKFMVYLQKENIIDESGMPKERFSAEFPKEGPSILRIQQVVRGDSAAYFCASSPWGGVRTDTQYFGPGTRLTVL.

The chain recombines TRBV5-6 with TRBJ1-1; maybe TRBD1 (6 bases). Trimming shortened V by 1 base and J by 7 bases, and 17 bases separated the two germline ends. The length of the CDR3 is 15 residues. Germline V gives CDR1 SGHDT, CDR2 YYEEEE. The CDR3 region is CASSLSMGLQGEAFF. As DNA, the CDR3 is TGTGCCAGCAGCTTGAGCATGGGGCTACAGGGTGAAGCTTTCTTT. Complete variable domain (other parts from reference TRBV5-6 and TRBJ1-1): DAGVTQSPTHLIKTRGQQVTLRCSPKSGHDTVSWYQQALGQGPQFIFQYYEEEERQRGNFPDRFSGHQFPNYSSELNVNALLLGDSALYLCASSLSMGLQGEAFFGQGTRLTVV.

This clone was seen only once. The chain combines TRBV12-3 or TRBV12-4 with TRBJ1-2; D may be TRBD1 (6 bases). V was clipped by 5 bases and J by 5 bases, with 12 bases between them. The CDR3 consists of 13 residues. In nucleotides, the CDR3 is TGTGCCAGCAGTCGCACAGGGCAATATGGCTACACCTTC. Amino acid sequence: CASSRTGQYGYTF.

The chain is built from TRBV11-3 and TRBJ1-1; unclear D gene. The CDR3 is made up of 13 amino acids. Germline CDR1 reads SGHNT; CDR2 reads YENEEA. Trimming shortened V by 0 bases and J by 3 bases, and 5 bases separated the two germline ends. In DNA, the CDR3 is TGTGCCAGCAGCTTAGACGGGGACACTGAAGCTTTCTTT. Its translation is CASSLDGDTEAFF.

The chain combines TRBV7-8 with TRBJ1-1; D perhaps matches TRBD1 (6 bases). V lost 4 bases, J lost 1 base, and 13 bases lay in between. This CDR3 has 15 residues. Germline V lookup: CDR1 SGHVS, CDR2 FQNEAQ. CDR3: CASSWSQGGNTEAFF. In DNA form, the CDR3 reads TGTGCCAGCAGCTGGTCACAGGGTGGGAACACTGAAGCTTTCTTT.

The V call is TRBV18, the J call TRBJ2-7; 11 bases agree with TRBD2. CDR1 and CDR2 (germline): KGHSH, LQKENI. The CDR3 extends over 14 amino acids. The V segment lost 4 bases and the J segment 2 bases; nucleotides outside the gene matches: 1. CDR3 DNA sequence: TGTGCCAGCTCACGTAGCGGGGGGGCCTACGAGCAGTACGTC. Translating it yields CASSRSGGAYEQYV.